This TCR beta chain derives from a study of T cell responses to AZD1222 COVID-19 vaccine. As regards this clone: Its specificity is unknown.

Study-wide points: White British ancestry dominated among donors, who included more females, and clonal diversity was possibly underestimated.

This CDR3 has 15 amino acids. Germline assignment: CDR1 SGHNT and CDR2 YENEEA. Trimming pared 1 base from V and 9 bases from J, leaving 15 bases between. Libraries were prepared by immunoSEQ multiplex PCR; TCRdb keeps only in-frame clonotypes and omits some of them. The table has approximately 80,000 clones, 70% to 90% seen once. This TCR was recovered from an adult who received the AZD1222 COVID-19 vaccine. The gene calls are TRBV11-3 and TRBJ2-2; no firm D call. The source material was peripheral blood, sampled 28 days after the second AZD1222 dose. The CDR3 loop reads CASSLVGPPRWELFF. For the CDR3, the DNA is TGTGCCAGCAGCTTAGTAGGGCCCCCGAGGTGGGAGCTGTTTTTT.